This paragraph covers one TCR beta chain sequence. Its recognized antigen is unknown. No qualities accompany the bases; no much larger clone lies one base away. These data come from a study of cytomegalovirus exposure and HLA in healthy donors (dated by TCRdb to the late 2010s). In the study overall: An earlier analysis of 550 to 700 of the donors reported approximately 290 Gb of sequence data and around 110 million unique TCR beta sequences from 150 million to 200 million T cells. An early release that covered 500 to 800 HLA-typed donors contained approximately 320 gigabases of sequencing data and 85 million to 100 million unique TCR sequences. Of the approximately 400 genotyped donors, about 80% fell in the genetic ancestry cluster associated with self-reported Caucasian donors. The study was designed to test whether signatures of past pathogen exposure could be identified by cataloging public T cell receptors. The T cell repertoires of some 700 subjects were profiled by immunosequencing and related to cytomegalovirus serostatus. Besides the first cohort of 550 to 750 subjects, a separate validation cohort made up of over 100 different subjects was used. To predict cytomegalovirus infection status, the study combined high-throughput TCR immunosequencing, statistical association of individual TCRs with disease status, and machine learning. A later analysis re-analyzed previously published TCR beta repertoires from approximately 700 donors and added high-resolution HLA genotyping to study TCR occurrence patterns. Rather than drawing on any new phenotypic data, the later analysis identified candidate immune exposures from TCR beta sequences and the way those sequences occurred across donors. In an earlier analysis of 587 of the donors, high-throughput TCR beta sequencing was used to judge whether each TCR beta V gene segment behaved as functional or pseudogenic. Donor age, sex, ethnicity and CMV serostatus were compiled together with the repertoire data. Genome-wide SNP genotypes for about 60% of the roughly 700 donors were used in a later genetic analysis, which treated that subset as a discovery cohort. Every repertoire in the discovery cohort had been generated on one and the same sequencing platform. HLA typing included class I and class II loci at four-digit resolution. The number of typed donors differed by locus: roughly 629-640 for A, B, C, DRB1 and DQB1; some 500 for DQA1; 600 to 610 for DPA1; and roughly 490 for DPB1. Roughly 5 DR-DQ haplotypes were handled as single units for association and clustering because linkage in the cohort was strong. Among around 400 genotyped donors of the cohort, an average of about 240,000 unique TCR beta nucleotide sequences were sequenced per donor, about a sixth of them non-productive. The study at large found these results: The study gave a list of 150 to 200 TCR beta chains associated with cytomegalovirus. In a later analysis, HLA-associated TCR beta chains showed more clonal expansion and lower generation probabilities than non-associated chains that were equally common. When HLA alleles, especially DR and DQ, strongly co-occurred, TCR associations were difficult to assign to individual alleles. Compared with the roughly 700-donor mean, donors in an Asian-associated ancestry cluster had fewer N-insertions in productive TCRs, according to a later genetic analysis. Because the 87-base-pair reads could not distinguish some IMGT-functional V segments, including TRBV6-2 and TRBV6-3, those segments were excluded. The only immune exposure information available for the cohort was CMV serostatus. Cytomegalovirus status was reported to be diagnosed by the classifier with high specificity and sensitivity in both the original and validation cohorts. In a later analysis, most CMV-associated TCR beta chains were found to appear HLA-restricted, with HLA associations seemingly driven largely by CMV exposure. The authors suggested that the approach could potentially be generalized to other disease states and immunological phenotypes. A cluster of highly shared sequence variants was judged likely to be a technical artifact of the sequencing pipeline. Most TCR sequences were observed very rarely across donors, whereas some public TCRs were present in many individuals. V-gene and J-gene trimming of TCR beta chains was associated with a missense DCLRE1C variant in a later genetic analysis, and the association was replicated in an independent cohort. Presence/absence analyses assumed roughly uniform sequencing depth across donors, an assumption that may not hold. Linkage disequilibrium might explain the correlated functional status among segregating V segments, but an unknown experimental factor could not be ruled out. In an earlier analysis of fewer than 750 of the donors, most TCR beta V segments were observed in productive rearrangements about 87% or about 30% of the time, broadly matching IMGT annotations. In a later analysis, the rate of TCR association differed among HLA loci, with DRB1 alleles having the most associated TCRs and HLA-C alleles having the fewest. Only TCR beta chains were sequenced in this cohort, and the absence of alpha or paired-chain data limited detectable features. Because counts were too low, about 18 rarely observed V segments, including chromosome 9 orphons, were excluded from the earlier analysis of fewer than 650 of the donors. Specific HLA alleles were associated with 16,951 TCR beta sequences at a false discovery rate of 0.05 in a later analysis. A further reported finding was that TCR beta sequences accurately predicted the HLA-A and HLA-B alleles for most subjects in the first cohort. According to a later analysis, parvovirus B19, influenza, CMV and Epstein-Barr virus appeared linked to several top co-occurrence clusters. In vitro tests confirmed that a few of the cytomegalovirus-associated TCR beta chains recognize cytomegalovirus antigens. HLA typing was unavailable for some donors at each locus, so association tests used only the typed subset.

The library was obtained by the immunoSEQ multiplex PCR assay. For the multiplex PCR, a mixture combining 60 forward primers for TCR Vbeta segments and 13 reverse primers for TCR Jbeta segments was used. The CDR3 region of rearranged TCR beta genes was amplified from genomic DNA by a multiplex PCR assay. The amplified TCR beta libraries were sequenced on the Illumina HiSeq System as 87-base-pair reads. Under the source paper's analysis protocol: Across the 600 to 700 repertoires, a later analysis counted 80 million or so unique TCR beta chains, some 11 million of which were shared by at least two donors. Raw reads were error-corrected and collapsed into unique sequences with a nearest-neighbor algorithm that merged closely related sequences to remove PCR and sequencing errors. To assign V, D and J gene segments, CDR3 sequences were aligned to IMGT reference sequences. For a sequence to be retained, a match of at least six nucleotides to both a V gene segment and a J gene segment was required. A rearrangement counted as productive if the CDR3 had no stop codons and remained in frame with V and J, and every other rearrangement counted as non-productive. CDR3 was defined according to IMGT convention as the region running from the second conserved V-encoded cysteine to the conserved J-encoded phenylalanine. The earlier analysis of about 570 of the donors excluded any sequence lacking an unambiguous match to a single V gene segment. In an earlier analysis of approximately 560 of the donors, a V segment was called functional when productive rearrangements were above 56.7%, and segregating when the standard deviation between donors exceeded 5%. A statistical classification framework was developed to diagnose cytomegalovirus status using the catalog of TCR beta chain sequences. A later analysis assigned V and J genes by comparing TCR nucleotide sequences with IMGT/GENE-DB human TR gene sequences. A later analysis assigned CDR3 sequences and most-parsimonious VDJ recombination scenarios with the TCRdist pipeline. In a later analysis, each TCR beta chain was defined by its CDR3 amino acid sequence together with its V-gene family, and reads without a unique V-gene family were excluded. To address suspected cross-contamination and a sequencing artifact, a later analysis removed under 600 highly shared, low-generation-probability nucleotide sequences. In a later analysis, a clonal expansion index for each public chain was calculated from normalized within-repertoire ranks of inferred template counts. A later analysis computed generation probabilities with a VDJ recombination model fitted to out-of-frame rearrangements, and checked the results against IGoR. A later analysis scored TCR-TCR, TCR-HLA and TCR-CMV co-occurrence with hypergeometric tests, applying a repertoire-size bias correction to TCR pairs. In a later analysis, false discovery rates were estimated by permuting HLA or CMV assignments 20 times. In a later analysis, co-occurring TCRs were grouped using DBSCAN, with TCRdist sequence similarity added in when clustering inside HLA-allele-positive subsets. Repertoires with fewer than 30,000 or more than 120,000 public chains were left out of co-occurrence clustering, as were four to six repertoires with anomalous nucleotide sharing. The source is immuneACCESS, and TCRdb retained only in-frame sequences with V and J called. Part of the clones is not carried over; for the studies checked, unresolved V genes explain less than half of this, and the remainder is unexplained. That table supplies the V and J calls and clone size; D and trimming were determined from the DNA. The sample table holds under 150,000 clones, of which about four fifths were seen once. Clones ranked in the top ten supply about 4% of the sample.

From V the trimming removes 5 bases and from J it removes 6 bases, while the gene matches leave 6 bases of the junction unaccounted for. Based on the germline V gene (reference sequence), the CDR1 and CDR2 sequences are SEHNR and FQNEAQ. The CDR3 sequence holds 13 residues, the cysteine and phenylalanine included. Only the CDR3 region is kept as DNA, spanning 39 bases read in frame from base 1. The cohort consisted of some 730 healthy bone marrow donors. At the time of sampling, every cohort member was nominally healthy, though immune exposures that went unrecorded were likely present. The donor tested CMV seronegative and was one of the 352 seronegative cohort members. Every donor gave a peripheral blood sample, and the peripheral blood mononuclear cells from that sample were used for TCR beta sequencing. Genomic DNA extraction from the blood cell samples was performed with the Qiagen DNeasy Blood Extraction Kit.

The TCR comes from a middle-aged woman in good health and CMV-seronegative. Sample: PBMCs. The V and J genes are TRBV7-9 and TRBJ1-1, with 7 bases aligning to TRBD1. The CDR3 sequence is CASSTSGQAEAFF. The nucleotide sequence is given as TGTGCCAGCAGCACTTCCGGACAGGCTGAAGCTTTCTTT. Joined to the reference TRBV7-9 and TRBJ1-1 proteins, this CDR3 gives the full variable domain: DTGVSQNPRHKITKRGQNVTFRCDPISEHNRLYWYRQTLGQGPEFLTYFQNEAQLEKSRLLSDRFSAERPKGSFSTLEIQRTEQGDSAMYLCASSTSGQAEAFFGQGTRLTVV.